This T cell receptor (beta chain) comes out of a study of cytomegalovirus exposure and HLA in healthy donors. Broader study findings: The study put 150 or so TCR beta chains on its list as cytomegalovirus-associated. There were a few CMV-associated chains whose specificity for CMV antigens was confirmed in vitro. Both high specificity and high sensitivity reportedly marked the classifier's diagnosis of cytomegalovirus status.

The CDR3 spans 15 residues. Trimming removed 0 bases at V and 3 bases at J, with 13 bases between. Germline lookup yields CDR1 SGHRS and CDR2 YFSETQ. TCRdb keeps only in-frame clones here, not all; method: immunoSEQ multiplex PCR. The sample holds fewer than 200,000 clones, around nine tenths seen once. With respect to this clone: The antigen is unknown.

This TCR derives from a man aged 18 to 29 in good health and CMV-seropositive. The material sequenced was PBMCs. V usage is TRBV5-1 and J usage is TRBJ2-7; perhaps TRBD1 as D (6 bases). The CDR3 coding sequence is TGCGCCAGCAGCTTGGCCGCCAGGGGTATCTACGAGCAGTACTTC. Translation: CASSLAARGIYEQYF. Together with reference TRBV5-1 and TRBJ2-7, the CDR3 gives the full variable domain: KAGVTQTPRYLIKTRGQQVTLSCSPISGHRSVSWYQQTPGQGLQFLFEYFSETQRNKGNFPGRFSGRQFSNSRSEMNVSTLELGDSALYLCASSLAARGIYEQYFGPGTRLTVT.